The 13 T cell receptor beta chains presented below share a single source sample, sequenced in a study of T cell responses to AZD1222 COVID-19 vaccine. TCRdb's copy holds only in-frame clones and misses some; the assay was immunoSEQ multiplex PCR. The sample comprises roughly 150,000 clones, almost 95% of which are singletons, and roughly 2.2% rests with the top ten. The source was peripheral blood, collected on day 0 of AZD1222 vaccination. The receptors here all came from an adult in good health.

The chain links TRBV19 to TRBJ1-5, with D perhaps TRBD1 (6 bases). With 3 bases removed from V and 5 bases from J, the gap between germline ends came to 14 bases. Germline loops: CDR1 LNHDA, CDR2 SQIVND (reference sequence). The CDR3 is 15 residues long. The CDR3 spells CASSIIRGPHQPQHF. The CDR3, as DNA: TGTGCCAGTAGTATTATCAGGGGACCCCATCAGCCCCAGCATTTT.

This clone was detected only once. The V gene is TRBV19, the J gene TRBJ2-2, with 8 bases aligning to TRBD1. The CDR3 runs 15 residues. Germline CDR1 is LNHDA and CDR2 is SQIVND (reference sequence). Trimming cost V 5 bases and J 2 bases; bases outside gene matches: 4. The DNA of the CDR3 is TGTGCCAGTAGTGAAGGACAGGGTAACACCGGGGAGCTGTTTTTT. It yields the protein CASSEGQGNTGELFF.

The gene calls are TRBV3-1 (or the pseudogene TRBV3-2) and TRBJ1-6; weak D call: TRBD1 (5 bases). Germline V lookup: CDR1 LGHDT, CDR2 YNNKEL (reference sequence). V was pared by 0 bases and J by 8 bases, with 11 bases between. The length of the CDR3 is 15 residues. CDR3 loop: CASSQDTGSDSPLHF. CDR3 nucleotides: TGTGCCAGCAGCCAAGATACAGGATCGGATTCACCCCTCCACTTT.

This clone is a singleton in its sample. The V and J genes are TRBV19 and TRBJ1-2; 8 positions match TRBD1. The germline V gene has CDR1 LNHDA and CDR2 SQIVND (reference sequence). V shed 1 base and J 7 bases; nucleotides not matched to a gene: 5. This CDR3 comprises 14 residues. The DNA for the CDR3 is TGTGCCAGTAGTATAGCGAGGACAGGGACTGGCTACACCTTC. The encoded protein is CASSIARTGTGYTF.

The V gene is TRBV28, the J gene TRBJ2-1; a possible D gene is TRBD2 (6 bases). V lost 7 bases, J lost 7 bases, and 20 bases lay in between. This CDR3 comprises 15 residues. Germline assignment: CDR1 MDHEN and CDR2 SYDVKM. CDR3: CASIKYPAGINEQFF. The CDR3 DNA reads TGTGCCAGCATCAAATACCCAGCGGGTATAAATGAGCAGTTCTTC. The variable domain in full, completed from reference TRBV28 and TRBJ2-1, reads DVKVTQSSRYLVKRTGEKVFLECVQDMDHENMFWYRQDPGLGLRLIYFSYDVKMKEKGDIPEGYSVSREKKERFSLILESASTNQTSMYLCASIKYPAGINEQFFGPGTRLTVL.

The chain recombines TRBV3-1 (or the pseudogene TRBV3-2) with TRBJ2-1; no firm D call. Germline CDR1 and CDR2: LGHDT and YNNKEL (reference sequence). Trimming took off 0 bases at V and 11 bases at J, with 17 bases between the two ends. CDR3 length: 15 residues. CDR3 DNA sequence: TGTGCCAGCAGCCAAGATCCGTGGTCCGGGCTCCAGCAGTTCTTC. Protein: CASSQDPWSGLQQFF.

V gene TRBV2 combines with J gene TRBJ2-2, with a possible D match to TRBD1 (7 bases). The CDR3 runs 17 residues. CDR1 is SNHLY, CDR2 FYNNEI, per germline. Between the trimmed V and J ends, which lost 3 bases and 8 bases, there was a span of 22 bases. CDR3 sequence reads: CASSEEGQFFLGGELFF. The CDR3 coding sequence is TGTGCCAGCAGTGAGGAGGGACAGTTCTTTCTAGGAGGGGAGCTGTTTTTT.

J is TRBJ1-1 and V is TRBV29-1, with D unresolved. This CDR3 is 15 amino acids long. Germline loops: CDR1 SQVTM, CDR2 ANQGSEA. Trimming stripped 5 bases from V and 5 bases from J, with 21 bases between. CDR3 nucleotide sequence: TGCAGCGTTCATGGCGCCCGGGCCGGGTGGACTGAAGCTTTCTTT. Residues: CSVHGARAGWTEAFF.

The chain recombines TRBV27 with TRBJ2-7; TRBD2 agrees at 7 bases. Germline V lookup: CDR1 MNHEY, CDR2 SMNVEV (reference sequence). The CDR3 is 13 residues long. Trimming took 6 bases from V and 1 from J; bases not matched to a gene: 3. The CDR3 DNA follows: TGTGCCAGCAGGGGGGGGGTTTCCTACGAGCAGTACTTC. As protein: CASRGGVSYEQYF.

This rearrangement joins TRBV23-1 to TRBJ1-4; maybe TRBD1 (6 bases). TRBV23-1 is treated as an ORF (open reading frame) with a function not yet certain. The CDR3 spans 13 residues. The CDR3 sequence is CDPGGAGREKLFF. Here the CDR3 DNA reads TGCGACCCGGGGGGGGCCGGCCGGGAAAAACTGTTTTTT.

This clone came up once. The gene calls are TRBV25-1 and TRBJ2-7; weak D call: TRBD2 (6 bases). The V gene lost 3 bases and the J gene lost 2 bases, with 8 bases spanning the gap. Germline V gene lookup returns CDR1 MGHDK and CDR2 SYGVNS. This CDR3 contains 13 residues. CDR3 in amino acids: CASSEGGPYEQYF. CDR3 nucleotide sequence: TGTGCCAGCAGTGAGGGGGGACCCTACGAGCAGTACTTC.

The CDR3 DNA is TGTGCCAGCAGTGCCCAGGGGCGGGGTACGCAGTATTTT. Encoded protein: CASSAQGRGTQYF. The V call is TRBV6-6, the J call TRBJ2-3; D may correspond to TRBD1 or TRBD2 (6 bases each). From germline, CDR1 is MNHNY and CDR2 SVGAGI (reference sequence). The CDR3 has 13 amino acids. V was trimmed by 5 bases and J by 8 bases, leaving 14 bases between them.

CDR3 in amino acids: CASSRGWGNSYEQYF. CDR3 nucleotide sequence: TGTGCCAGCAGCCGCGGCTGGGGGAACTCCTACGAGCAGTACTTC. This rearrangement joins TRBV5-4 to TRBJ2-7; D could derive from TRBD1 or TRBD2 (5 bases each). The CDR3 is 15 residues long. CDR1 is SGHNT and CDR2 is YYREEE in the germline V gene (reference sequence). V lost 4 bases and J 0 bases, leaving 14 bases between the germline ends.